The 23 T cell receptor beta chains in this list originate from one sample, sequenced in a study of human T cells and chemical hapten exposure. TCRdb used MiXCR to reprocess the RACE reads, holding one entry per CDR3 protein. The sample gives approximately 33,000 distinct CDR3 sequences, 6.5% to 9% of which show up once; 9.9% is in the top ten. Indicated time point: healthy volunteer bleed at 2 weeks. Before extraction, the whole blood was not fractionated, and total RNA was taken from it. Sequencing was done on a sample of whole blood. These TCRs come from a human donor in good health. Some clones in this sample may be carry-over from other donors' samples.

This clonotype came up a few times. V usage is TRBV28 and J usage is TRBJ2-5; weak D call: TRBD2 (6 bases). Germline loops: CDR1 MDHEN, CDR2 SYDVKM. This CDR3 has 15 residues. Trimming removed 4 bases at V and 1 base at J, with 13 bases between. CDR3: CASSSGGIFQETQYF. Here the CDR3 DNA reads TGTGCCAGCAGTTCGGGCGGGATCTTCCAAGAGACCCAGTACTTC.

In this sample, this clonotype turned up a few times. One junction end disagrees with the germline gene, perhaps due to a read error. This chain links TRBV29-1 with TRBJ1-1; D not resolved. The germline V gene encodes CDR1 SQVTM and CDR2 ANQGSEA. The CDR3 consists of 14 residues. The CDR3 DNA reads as TGCAGCGTGGAAGAGTTGGACCTGAACACTGAAGCTTTCTTT. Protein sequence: CSVEELDLNTEAFF.

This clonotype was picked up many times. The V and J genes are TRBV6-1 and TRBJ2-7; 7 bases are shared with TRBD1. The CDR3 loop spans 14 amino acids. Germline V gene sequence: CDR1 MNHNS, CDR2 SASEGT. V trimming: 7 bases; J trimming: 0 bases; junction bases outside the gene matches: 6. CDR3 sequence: CASKLAGGSYEQYF. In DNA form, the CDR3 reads TGTGCCAGCAAACTCGCAGGGGGCTCCTACGAGCAGTACTTC.

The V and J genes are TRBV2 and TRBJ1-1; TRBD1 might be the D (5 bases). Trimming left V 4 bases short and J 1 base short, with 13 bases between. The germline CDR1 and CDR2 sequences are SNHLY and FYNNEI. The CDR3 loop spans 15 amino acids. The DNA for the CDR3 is TGTGCCAGCAGTGTTGAGGAGGGGCCGAACACTGAAGCTTTCTTT. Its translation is CASSVEEGPNTEAFF.

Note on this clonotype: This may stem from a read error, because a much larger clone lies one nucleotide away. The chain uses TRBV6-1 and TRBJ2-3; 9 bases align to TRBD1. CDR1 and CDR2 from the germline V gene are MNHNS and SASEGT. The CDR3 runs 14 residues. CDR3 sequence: CASSTGQGTDMQYF. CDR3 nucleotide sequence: TGTGCCAGCAGCACGGGACAGGGCACAGATATGCAGTATTTT.

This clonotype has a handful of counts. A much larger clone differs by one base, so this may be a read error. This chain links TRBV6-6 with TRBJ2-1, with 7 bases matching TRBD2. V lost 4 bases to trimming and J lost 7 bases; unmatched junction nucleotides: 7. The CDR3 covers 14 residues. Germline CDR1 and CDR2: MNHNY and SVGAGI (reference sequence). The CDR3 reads CASSSGGRRNEQFF. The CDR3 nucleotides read TGTGCCAGCAGTTCGGGCGGGAGACGGAATGAGCAGTTCTTC.

CDR3 sequence (DNA): TGCGCCAGCACCTCCGGCGGAGGGGGTTCTGGGGCCAACGTCCTGACTTTC. Translation: CASTSGGGGSGANVLTF. This chain uses TRBV5-1 with TRBJ2-6, with D perhaps TRBD1 or TRBD2 (6 bases each). Germline CDR1 reads SGHRS; CDR2 reads YFSETQ. The V gene lost 6 bases and the J gene lost 1 base, with 17 bases spanning the gap. CDR3 size: 17 residues. Based on the CDR3 plus reference TRBV5-1 and TRBJ2-6, the full variable domain is KAGVTQTPRYLIKTRGQQVTLSCSPISGHRSVSWYQQTPGQGLQFLFEYFSETQRNKGNFPGRFSGRQFSNSRSEMNVSTLELGDSALYLCASTSGGGGSGANVLTFGAGSRLTVL.

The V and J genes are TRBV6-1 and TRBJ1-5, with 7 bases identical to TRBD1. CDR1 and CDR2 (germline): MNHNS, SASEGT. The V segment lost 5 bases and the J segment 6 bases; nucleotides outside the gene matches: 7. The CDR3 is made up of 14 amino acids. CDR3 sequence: CASSSGTDVQPQHF. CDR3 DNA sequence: TGTGCCAGCAGTTCCGGGACAGATGTTCAGCCCCAGCATTTT.

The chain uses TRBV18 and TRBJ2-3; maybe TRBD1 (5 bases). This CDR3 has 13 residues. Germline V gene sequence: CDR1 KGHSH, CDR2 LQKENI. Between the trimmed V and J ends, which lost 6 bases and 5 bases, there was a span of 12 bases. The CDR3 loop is CASSFQGGDTQYF. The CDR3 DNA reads TGTGCCAGCTCGTTTCAGGGCGGAGATACGCAGTATTTT.

The CDR3 reads CASSLATSYGYTF. The CDR3 DNA follows: TGTGCCAGCAGCTTAGCTACCAGCTATGGCTACACCTTC. This sequence joins TRBV7-2 and TRBJ1-2; D is unclear. Germline values: CDR1 SGHTA, CDR2 FQGNSA. The V end was cut by 0 bases, the J end by 4 bases, with 6 bases between. The CDR3 consists of 13 residues.

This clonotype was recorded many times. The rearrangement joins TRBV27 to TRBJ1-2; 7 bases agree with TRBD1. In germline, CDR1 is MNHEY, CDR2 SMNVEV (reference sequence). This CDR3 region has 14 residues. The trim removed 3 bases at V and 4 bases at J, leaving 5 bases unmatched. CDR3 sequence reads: CASSLNDRVYGYTF. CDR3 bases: TGTGCCAGCAGTTTGAACGACAGGGTCTATGGCTACACCTTC.

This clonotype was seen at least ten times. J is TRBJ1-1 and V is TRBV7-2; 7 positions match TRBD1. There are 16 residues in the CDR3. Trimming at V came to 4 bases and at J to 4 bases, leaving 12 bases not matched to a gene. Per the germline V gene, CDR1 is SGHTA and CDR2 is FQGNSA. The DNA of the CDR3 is TGTGCCAGCAGCTCCCAAGTAGGGGGCAGGGGCACTGAAGCTTTCTTT. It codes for CASSSQVGGRGTEAFF.

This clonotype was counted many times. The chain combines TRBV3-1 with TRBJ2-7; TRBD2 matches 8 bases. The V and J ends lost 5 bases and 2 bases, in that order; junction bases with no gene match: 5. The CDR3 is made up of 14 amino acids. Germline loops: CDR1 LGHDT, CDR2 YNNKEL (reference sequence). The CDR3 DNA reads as TGTGCCAGCAGCAGACTAGCGCCAACCTACGAGCAGTACTTC. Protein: CASSRLAPTYEQYF.

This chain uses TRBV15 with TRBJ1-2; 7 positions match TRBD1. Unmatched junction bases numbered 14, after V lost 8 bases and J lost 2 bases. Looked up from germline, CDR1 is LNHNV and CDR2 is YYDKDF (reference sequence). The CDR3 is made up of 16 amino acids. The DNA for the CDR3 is TGTGCCACCGGGAAGGGACAGTCTCATGGGAACTATGGCTACACCTTC. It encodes CATGKGQSHGNYGYTF.

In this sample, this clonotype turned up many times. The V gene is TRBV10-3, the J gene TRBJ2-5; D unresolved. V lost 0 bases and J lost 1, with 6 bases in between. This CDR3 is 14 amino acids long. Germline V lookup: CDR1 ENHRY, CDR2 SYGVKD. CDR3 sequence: CAISESRSQETQYF. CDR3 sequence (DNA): TGTGCCATCAGTGAGTCGCGCAGCCAAGAGACCCAGTACTTC.

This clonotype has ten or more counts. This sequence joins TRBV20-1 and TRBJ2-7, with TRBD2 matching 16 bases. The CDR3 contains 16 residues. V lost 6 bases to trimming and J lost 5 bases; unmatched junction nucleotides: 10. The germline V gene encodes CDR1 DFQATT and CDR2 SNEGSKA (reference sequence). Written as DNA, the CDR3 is TGCAGTGCCCCGGGACTAGCGGGGGGGCAGACAGACGAGCAGTACTTC. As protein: CSAPGLAGGQTDEQYF.

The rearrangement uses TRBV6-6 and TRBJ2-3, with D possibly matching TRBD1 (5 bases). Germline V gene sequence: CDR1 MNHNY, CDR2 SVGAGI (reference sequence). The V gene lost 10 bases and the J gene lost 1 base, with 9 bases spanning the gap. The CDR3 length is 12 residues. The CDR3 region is CATSRGTDTQYF. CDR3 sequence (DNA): TGTGCCACATCCAGGGGCACAGATACGCAGTATTTT.

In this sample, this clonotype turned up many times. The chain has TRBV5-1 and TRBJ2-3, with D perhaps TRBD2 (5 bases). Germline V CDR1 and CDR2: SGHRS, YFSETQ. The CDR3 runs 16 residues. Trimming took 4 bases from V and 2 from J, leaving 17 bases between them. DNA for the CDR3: TGCGCCAGCAGCATTACGCCTAGCACTTCCACAGATACGCAGTATTTT. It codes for CASSITPSTSTDTQYF.

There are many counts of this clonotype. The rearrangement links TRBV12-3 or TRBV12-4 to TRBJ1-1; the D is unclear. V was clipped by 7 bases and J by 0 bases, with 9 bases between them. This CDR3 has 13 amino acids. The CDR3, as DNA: TGTGCCAGCAACCATCAGGTGAACACTGAAGCTTTCTTT. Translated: CASNHQVNTEAFF.

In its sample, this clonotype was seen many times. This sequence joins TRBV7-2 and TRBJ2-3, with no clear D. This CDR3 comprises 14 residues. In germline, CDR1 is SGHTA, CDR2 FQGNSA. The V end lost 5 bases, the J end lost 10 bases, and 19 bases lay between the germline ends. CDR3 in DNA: TGTGCCAGCAGCAATGCTGCCAACAGCGCGGCGCAGTATTTT. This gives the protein CASSNAANSAAQYF.

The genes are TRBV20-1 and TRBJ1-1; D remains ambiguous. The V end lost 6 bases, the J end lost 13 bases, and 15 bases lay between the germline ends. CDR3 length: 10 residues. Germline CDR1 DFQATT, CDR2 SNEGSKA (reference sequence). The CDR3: CSAPRGLVFF. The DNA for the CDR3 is TGCAGTGCGCCTCGGGGTCTTGTTTTCTTT.

In nucleotides, the CDR3 is TGCGCCAGCAGCCAGGATCAGGGAAGGTGCGGAAAACTGTTTTTT. It specifies CASSQDQGRCGKLFF. The chain employs TRBV4-3 and TRBJ1-4; TRBD1 is a possible D gene (5 bases). The CDR3 runs to 15 residues. Trimming cost V 3 bases and J 10 bases, with 18 bases left between them. Germline CDR1 is LGHNA and CDR2 is YSLEER.

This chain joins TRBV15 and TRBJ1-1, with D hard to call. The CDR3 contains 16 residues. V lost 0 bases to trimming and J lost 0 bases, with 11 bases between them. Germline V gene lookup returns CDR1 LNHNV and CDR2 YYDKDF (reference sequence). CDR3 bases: TGTGCCACCAGCAGAGACGGCCGGCTCTTGAACACTGAAGCTTTCTTT. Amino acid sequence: CATSRDGRLLNTEAFF.